These T cell receptor beta chains were read from a single sample in a study of T cell clusters in autoimmune cytopenias. TCRdb re-analyzed the multiplex PCR reads; it lists each CDR3 protein once, without DNA. Here the sample table reports over 2,500 distinct CDR3 sequences. Specimen: peripheral blood. The receptors here all came from a human donor with an autoimmune cytopenia or autoimmune hepatitis (not recorded which). The CDR3 runs from the conserved cysteine through the conserved F or W. Each record gives: J gene, V gene, clone size, CDR3 protein. Clone sizes are shown as how often the clone was seen (once, few, many) or a class if it is expanded.

j_gene: TRBJ2-3; v_gene: TRBV12-3/TRBV12-4; abundance: medium-sized; CDR3aa: CASSLTGVLPDTQYF
j_gene: TRBJ2-2; v_gene: TRBV27; abundance: medium-sized; CDR3aa: CASSPGLAGTGELFF
j_gene: TRBJ2-7; v_gene: TRBV6-5; abundance: medium-sized; CDR3aa: CASSVGLAVNSEQYF
j_gene: TRBJ1-3; v_gene: TRBV20-1; abundance: medium-sized; CDR3aa: CSAGNRALGNTIYF
j_gene: TRBJ1-5; v_gene: TRBV27; abundance: medium-sized; CDR3aa: CASSTGVSNQPQHF
j_gene: TRBJ2-7; v_gene: TRBV6-2/TRBV6-3; abundance: medium-sized; CDR3aa: CASSWPLAEFSYEQYF
j_gene: TRBJ2-1; v_gene: TRBV27; abundance: medium-sized; CDR3aa: CASSFRGGNYNEQFF
j_gene: TRBJ2-2; v_gene: TRBV6-1; abundance: medium-sized; CDR3aa: CASSEAWGWGTGELFF
j_gene: TRBJ1-1; v_gene: TRBV6-5; abundance: medium-sized; CDR3aa: CASSSRTGQAFF
j_gene: TRBJ1-2; v_gene: TRBV6-2/TRBV6-3; abundance: medium-sized; CDR3aa: CASSYSNRVNYGYTF
j_gene: TRBJ2-5; v_gene: TRBV20-1; abundance: medium-sized; CDR3aa: CSAQGGGAGETKYF
j_gene: TRBJ1-3; v_gene: TRBV7-6; abundance: medium-sized; CDR3aa: CASSSGLTMTIYF
j_gene: TRBJ2-7; v_gene: TRBV19; abundance: medium-sized; CDR3aa: CASSRSPGPGFYEQYF
j_gene: TRBJ2-1; v_gene: TRBV19; abundance: medium-sized; CDR3aa: CASSPGLEGEQFF
j_gene: TRBJ2-7; v_gene: TRBV6-2/TRBV6-3; abundance: medium-sized; CDR3aa: CASSLTTAPYEQYF
j_gene: TRBJ1-1; v_gene: TRBV29-1; abundance: large; CDR3aa: CSVERDTEAFF
j_gene: TRBJ1-3; v_gene: TRBV29-1; abundance: medium-sized; CDR3aa: CSTQQSAGNTIYF
j_gene: TRBJ1-5; v_gene: TRBV30; abundance: large; CDR3aa: CAWSEVDSNQPQHF
j_gene: TRBJ2-3; v_gene: TRBV11-2; abundance: medium-sized; CDR3aa: CASSLGGGLHGTDTQYF
j_gene: TRBJ2-7; v_gene: TRBV29-1; abundance: medium-sized; CDR3aa: CSVAGTSGREGLEQYF
j_gene: TRBJ1-3; v_gene: TRBV27; abundance: medium-sized; CDR3aa: CASSQQGSGTIYF
j_gene: TRBJ2-5; v_gene: TRBV18; abundance: medium-sized; CDR3aa: CASSPPALGEETQYF
j_gene: TRBJ1-2; v_gene: TRBV18; abundance: medium-sized; CDR3aa: CASSLEGQFSGYTF
j_gene: TRBJ1-2; v_gene: TRBV5-6; abundance: medium-sized; CDR3aa: CASNWGGGYTF
j_gene: TRBJ2-5; v_gene: TRBV6-1; abundance: medium-sized; CDR3aa: CASSEGWQQETQYF
j_gene: TRBJ2-6; v_gene: TRBV12-3/TRBV12-4; abundance: medium-sized; CDR3aa: CASSLLGSTNVLTF
j_gene: TRBJ2-5; v_gene: TRBV12-3/TRBV12-4; abundance: medium-sized; CDR3aa: CASSLGGAHETQYF
j_gene: TRBJ2-1; v_gene: TRBV27; abundance: medium-sized; CDR3aa: CASSLERRGGFEQFF
j_gene: TRBJ1-1; v_gene: TRBV19; abundance: medium-sized; CDR3aa: CASSYGQNTEAFF
j_gene: TRBJ1-2; v_gene: TRBV29-1; abundance: medium-sized; CDR3aa: CSADHRDPWGYTF
j_gene: TRBJ2-7; v_gene: TRBV6-5; abundance: medium-sized; CDR3aa: CASSRGLAGSSYEQYF
j_gene: TRBJ1-4; v_gene: TRBV19; abundance: medium-sized; CDR3aa: CASSIGQGGPTNEKLFF
j_gene: TRBJ2-1; v_gene: TRBV29-1; abundance: medium-sized; CDR3aa: CSVVPGTGAYNEQFF
j_gene: TRBJ1-6; v_gene: TRBV19; abundance: medium-sized; CDR3aa: CASSPGTGAAYNSPLHF
j_gene: TRBJ1-2; v_gene: TRBV5-5; abundance: medium-sized; CDR3aa: CASSYASDNYGYTF
j_gene: TRBJ1-2; v_gene: TRBV5-6; abundance: medium-sized; CDR3aa: CASSTDPFYGYTF
j_gene: TRBJ2-7; v_gene: TRBV29-1; abundance: large; CDR3aa: CSAIPGTGSYEQYF
j_gene: TRBJ1-5; v_gene: TRBV30; abundance: medium-sized; CDR3aa: CAWRSKPGQGSNQPQHF
j_gene: TRBJ2-5; v_gene: TRBV19; abundance: medium-sized; CDR3aa: CASRDFQETQYF
j_gene: TRBJ2-5; v_gene: TRBV15; abundance: medium-sized; CDR3aa: CATSRDGRATNQETQYF
j_gene: TRBJ2-1; v_gene: TRBV6-5; abundance: medium-sized; CDR3aa: CASSYKGGKIDEQFF
j_gene: TRBJ1-5; v_gene: TRBV19; abundance: medium-sized; CDR3aa: CASSMSEGNQPQHF
j_gene: TRBJ2-1; v_gene: TRBV18; abundance: medium-sized; CDR3aa: CASSPPGNNEQFF
j_gene: TRBJ2-2; v_gene: TRBV5-4; abundance: medium-sized; CDR3aa: CASSWGQGWDTGELFF
j_gene: TRBJ2-5; v_gene: TRBV6-5; abundance: medium-sized; CDR3aa: CASRAALGETQYF
j_gene: TRBJ1-3; v_gene: TRBV18; abundance: medium-sized; CDR3aa: CASSDGAGNTIYF
j_gene: TRBJ2-3; v_gene: TRBV27; abundance: medium-sized; CDR3aa: CASSYAGGGVGTDTQYF
j_gene: TRBJ2-3; v_gene: TRBV18; abundance: medium-sized; CDR3aa: CASSSMAQASGASTDTQYF
j_gene: TRBJ2-7; v_gene: TRBV6-5; abundance: medium-sized; CDR3aa: CASTKAGGSDEQYF
j_gene: TRBJ1-2; v_gene: TRBV30; abundance: medium-sized; CDR3aa: CAWGRIGYGYTF
j_gene: TRBJ1-2; v_gene: TRBV6-5; abundance: medium-sized; CDR3aa: CASSEGGANYGYTF
j_gene: TRBJ2-1; v_gene: TRBV6-6; abundance: medium-sized; CDR3aa: CASGLGWVPSSYNEQFF